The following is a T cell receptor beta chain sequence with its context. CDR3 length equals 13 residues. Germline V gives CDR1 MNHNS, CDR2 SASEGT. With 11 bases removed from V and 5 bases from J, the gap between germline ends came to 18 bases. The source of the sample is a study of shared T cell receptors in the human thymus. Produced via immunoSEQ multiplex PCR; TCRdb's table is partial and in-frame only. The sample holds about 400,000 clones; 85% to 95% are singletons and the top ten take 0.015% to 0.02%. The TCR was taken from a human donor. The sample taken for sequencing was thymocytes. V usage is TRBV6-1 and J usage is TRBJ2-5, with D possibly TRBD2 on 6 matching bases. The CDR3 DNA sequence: TGTGCCGCCCATACGGGAGCAGGGGAGACCCAGTACTTC. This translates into CAAHTGAGETQYF.